The 6 T cell receptor beta chains below all came from one sample that was sequenced in a study of cytomegalovirus exposure and HLA in healthy donors. Vbeta (60) and Jbeta (13) primers were used in the PCR. The protocol was immunoSEQ multiplex PCR, while the TCRdb copy is restricted to in-frame clones and leaves out a portion. The sample includes under 150,000 clones, approximately 85% of them seen just once. Specimen: PBMCs. The receptor set was obtained from a woman between 50 and 59 years old in good health and CMV-seropositive.

On this clone itself: Other DNA sequences in the sample encode the same CDR3. The chain joins TRBV7-8 to TRBJ2-3; 12 bases agree with TRBD2. Germline V gene data show CDR1 as SGHVS and CDR2 as FQNEAQ. V dropped 3 bases and J dropped 6; count of bases not matched to a gene: 13. The CDR3 is 18 amino acids. CDR3 region: CASSFGLAGLAGWDTQYF. CDR3 coding DNA: TGTGCCAGCAGCTTTGGACTAGCGGGATTAGCTGGCTGGGATACGCAGTATTTT.

The chain has TRBV7-8 and TRBJ1-2; 7 bases match TRBD1. The CDR3 sequence is 16 residues long. V was pared by 1 base and J by 5 bases, with 10 bases of the junction left unmatched. In germline, CDR1 is SGHVS, CDR2 FQNEAQ. This CDR3 reads CASSLDHGRGRYGYTF. In nucleotides, the CDR3 is TGTGCCAGCAGCTTAGATCATGGCAGGGGGAGGTATGGCTACACCTTC.

V usage is TRBV5-4 and J usage is TRBJ2-2; TRBD2 aligns across 11 bases. Germline V gives CDR1 SGHNT, CDR2 YYREEE (reference sequence). The junction had 15 bases not matched to a gene; V was cut back by 2 bases and J by 6 bases. This CDR3 spans 19 amino acids. Here the CDR3 reads CASSFEILAGGGAAGELFF. CDR3 DNA: TGTGCCAGCAGCTTCGAGATTCTAGCGGGAGGAGGAGCGGCCGGGGAGCTGTTTTTT.

The V gene is TRBV4-2, the J gene TRBJ1-6; TRBD1 agrees at 9 bases. V lost 4 bases, J lost 6 bases, and 7 bases stayed unmatched. This CDR3 spans 16 amino acids. Looked up from germline, CDR1 is LGHNA and CDR2 is YNFKEQ. The CDR3 DNA reads TGTGCCAGCAGCCCCCCAGACAGGGGGGTTAATTCACCCCTCCACTTT. It translates to CASSPPDRGVNSPLHF.

This chain connects TRBV6-5 to TRBJ2-3, with a tentative D call TRBD1 (5 bases). The CDR3 is 15 amino acids. V was cut by 2 bases and J by 0 bases, with 9 bases left in between. The V gene's germline CDR1 is MNHEY and CDR2 SVGAGI. CDR3 region: CASSYGAHSTDTQYF. The CDR3 DNA reads as TGTGCCAGCAGTTACGGGGCACACAGCACAGATACGCAGTATTTT.

The chain links TRBV6-5 to TRBJ1-1; 8 nucleotides align to TRBD1. V lost 6 bases, J lost 5 bases, and 8 bases stayed unmatched. Germline V gene sequence: CDR1 MNHEY, CDR2 SVGAGI. There are 14 residues in the CDR3. The chain's CDR3 is CASSLRQGRTEAFF. The CDR3 DNA is TGTGCCAGCAGCCTAAGACAGGGGCGAACTGAAGCTTTCTTT.